This paragraph reports one TCR beta chain. Its antigen is unidentified. The germline V gene has CDR1 PRHDT and CDR2 FYEKMQ (reference sequence). The CDR3 sequence is 16 residues long. V shed 5 bases and J shed 5 bases, with 18 bases lying between them. The data derive from a study of molecular identifiers for immune sequencing clone quantification. Study at large: Five aliquots were made in replicates from the RNA of about 20,000 or 100,000 naive CD8 cells, and four were sequenced.

TCRdb itself ran the PCR reads through MiXCR, one entry per CDR3 protein. The repertoire holds 85,000 to 100,000 distinct CDR3 sequences, with 20% to 25% as singletons. Broader study findings: Spiked Jurkat TCR RNA equivalent to one cell was reportedly detectable in around 980,000 naive cells.

This chain connects TRBV13 to TRBJ2-2, with D maybe TRBD2 (7 bases). The sequence derives from a human donor in good health. Some libraries in this study had Jurkat cell RNA spiked in. Input material: naive CD8+ T cells from blood, with Jurkat cell RNA spiked in. Specified subset: FACS-sorted CD8+CD4-CCR7+CD45RA+ naive T cells. This CDR3 reads CASSPWGGRGTGELFF. CDR3 nucleotides: TGTGCCAGCAGCCCCTGGGGGGGGCGCGGGACCGGGGAGCTGTTTTTT.